This T cell receptor beta chain emerged from a study of glioma-infiltrating T cells after dendritic cell vaccination. Before vaccination, two weeks after the third vaccination, and at progression, PBMC were collected. The CDR3 length is 14 residues. J lost 9 bases, V lost 6 bases, and 4 bases had no gene match. CDR1 and CDR2 (germline): MNHEY, SMNVEV (reference sequence). Data came from immunoSEQ multiplex PCR; TCRdb stores just in-frame clones and leaves some out. The sample lists under 100,000 clones, 70% to 90% occurring once. The starting material was blood, obtained before dendritic cell vaccination. The V call is TRBV27, the J call TRBJ1-6, with TRBD1 identical over 11 bases. The receptor was derived from a human donor with glioblastoma. The CDR3 DNA follows: TGTGCCAGCAGCTCGGACAGGGGGCGTTCACCCCTCCACTTT. Its translation: CASSSDRGRSPLHF.